A single sample is the source of the 19 T cell receptor beta chains below, sequenced in a study of shared clonotypes between healthy human individuals. Only in-frame clones appear in the TCRdb table, and some are missing; sequencing was by immunoSEQ multiplex PCR. The sample lists about 680,000 clones, around 73% seen once, with 1.5% to 2% in the top ten. Sequenced: memory CD4+ T cells sorted from blood. Subset here: CD45RA-negative fraction. The receptors were sampled from a woman aged 25 to 39 in good health.

This sequence joins TRBV28 and TRBJ1-1, with D perhaps TRBD1 (5 bases). The germline V gene encodes CDR1 MDHEN and CDR2 SYDVKM. The CDR3 extends over 15 amino acids. The V end was cut by 5 bases, the J end by 4 bases, with 17 bases between. This CDR3 reads CASSTYRRGSTEAFF. Written as DNA, the CDR3 is TGTGCCAGCAGTACTTACAGGCGGGGGTCCACTGAAGCTTTCTTT.

The chain links TRBV2 to TRBJ2-7, with 7 bases matching TRBD1. V shed 4 bases, J shed 2 bases, and the junction held 5 bases outside the gene matches. This CDR3 has 14 amino acids. Germline CDR1 and CDR2: SNHLY and FYNNEI. This chain's CDR3 is CASSAGTEAYEQYF. As DNA, the CDR3 is TGTGCCAGCAGTGCAGGGACAGAGGCCTACGAGCAGTACTTC.

This clone has at least ten counts. The V call is TRBV4-2, the J call TRBJ2-1, with a tentative D call TRBD2 (5 bases). V lost 0 bases and J 6 bases, leaving 15 bases between the germline ends. The CDR3 sequence is 16 residues long. Germline CDR1 and CDR2: LGHNA and YNFKEQ. The CDR3 spells CASSQERLASSNEQFF. The CDR3 region has the DNA TGTGCCAGCAGCCAAGAAAGGTTGGCTAGCAGCAATGAGCAGTTCTTC.

This chain connects TRBV5-1 to TRBJ2-5; 8 bases align to TRBD1. This CDR3 is built from 18 residues. After removal of 4 bases from V and 2 bases from J, the junction contained 16 bases not matched to a gene. The V gene's germline CDR1 is SGHRS and CDR2 YFSETQ. The CDR3 is CASSPGQVSFRTQETQYF. In DNA form, the CDR3 reads TGCGCCAGCAGCCCGGGACAGGTTTCCTTCAGGACTCAAGAGACCCAGTACTTC.

V usage is TRBV28 and J usage is TRBJ1-2; D might be TRBD1 (5 bases). The CDR3 has 14 residues. Germline V gene lookup returns CDR1 MDHEN and CDR2 SYDVKM. The V and J ends lost 4 bases and 7 bases respectively, with 16 bases between them. This chain's CDR3 is CASSSQGWLGGYTF. CDR3 sequence (DNA): TGTGCCAGCAGTTCCCAGGGCTGGCTCGGTGGCTACACCTTC.

This chain links TRBV13 with TRBJ2-1; 10 bases line up with TRBD1. From germline, CDR1 is PRHDT and CDR2 FYEKMQ (reference sequence). Germline trimming cut 4 bases from V and 0 bases from J; bases unmatched to any gene: 12. This CDR3 has 19 residues. The chain's CDR3 is CASSSRQGAFLSSYNEQFF. As DNA, the CDR3 is TGTGCCAGCAGCTCCCGACAGGGGGCTTTTCTAAGCTCCTACAATGAGCAGTTCTTC. The full variable domain, with the rest looked up from reference TRBV13 and TRBJ2-1, is AAGVIQSPRHLIKEKRETATLKCYPIPRHDTVYWYQQGPGQDPQFLISFYEKMQSDKGSIPDRFSAQQFSDYHSELNMSSLELGDSALYFCASSSRQGAFLSSYNEQFFGPGTRLTVL.

At least ten counts were recorded for this clone. This sequence joins TRBV5-1 and TRBJ2-1, with TRBD2 matching 12 bases. CDR3 length equals 15 residues. The germline CDR1 and CDR2 sequences are SGHRS and YFSETQ. Trimming at V came to 4 bases and at J to 9 bases, leaving 8 bases not matched to a gene. As DNA, the CDR3 is TGCGCCAGCAGCCCTAGCGGGAGGGCCCCGCGTGAGCAGTTCTTC. This sequence encodes CASSPSGRAPREQFF.

This clone was seen a few times. The rearrangement uses TRBV25-1 and TRBJ1-1, with 10 bases fitting TRBD1. V lost 8 bases, J lost 4 bases, and 7 bases stayed unmatched. Per germline, CDR1 MGHDK and CDR2 SYGVNS. This CDR3 has 14 residues. The CDR3 coding sequence is TGTGCCAGCTCCCGGGACAGGGGCTTCACTGAAGCTTTCTTT. Amino acids: CASSRDRGFTEAFF.

This clone was counted only a few times. The chain combines TRBV18 with TRBJ2-7; no definite D call. Trimming cost V 1 base and J 2 bases, with 9 bases left between them. The germline gives CDR1 KGHSH, CDR2 LQKENI. The CDR3 length is 14 residues. CDR3 sequence (DNA): TGTGCCAGCTCACCACAGGAACCCGCCTACGAGCAGTACTTC. It specifies CASSPQEPAYEQYF.

The chain is built from TRBV6-6 and TRBJ1-3; D gene ambiguous. With 6 bases removed from V and 0 bases from J, the gap between germline ends came to 12 bases. Germline loops: CDR1 MNHNY, CDR2 SVGAGI (reference sequence). This CDR3 is built from 15 residues. The CDR3 DNA is TGTGCCAGCAGCCAGCAACCGAGCTCTGGAAACACCATATATTTT. Its protein is CASSQQPSSGNTIYF.

This clone was picked up a small number of times. The chain is built from TRBV6-6 and TRBJ1-2; D gene ambiguous. Germline V gives CDR1 MNHNY, CDR2 SVGAGI (reference sequence). The CDR3 contains 11 residues. V shed 8 bases and J shed 8 bases, with 12 bases lying between them. The CDR3 DNA is TGTGCCAGCCTAGGGTTACGGGGCTACACCTTC. Its protein product is CASLGLRGYTF.

This clone was seen once. The chain links TRBV2 to TRBJ2-1; D is tentatively TRBD1 or TRBD2 (5 bases each). V shed 3 bases and J shed 9 bases, with 15 bases lying between them. CDR1 and CDR2 (germline): SNHLY, FYNNEI. This CDR3 region has 14 residues. The CDR3 here is CASSESRARGEQFF. DNA of the CDR3: TGTGCCAGCAGTGAGTCGCGGGCTAGGGGTGAGCAGTTCTTC.

Only a few counts were recorded for this clone. CDR3: CASSSIVGYGYTF. CDR3 nucleotide sequence: TGTGCCAGCAGCTCGATTGTAGGCTATGGCTACACCTTC. The chain combines TRBV7-2 with TRBJ1-2; no reliable D call. V gave up 4 bases and J gave up 4 bases, with 10 bases separating them. From germline, CDR1 is SGHTA and CDR2 FQGNSA. The CDR3 consists of 13 residues.

V gene TRBV19 combines with J gene TRBJ2-6; maybe TRBD1 (5 bases). The CDR3 contains 15 residues. V lost 4 bases and J 2 bases, leaving 9 bases between the germline ends. CDR1 and CDR2 from the germline V gene are LNHDA and SQIVND (reference sequence). The DNA of the CDR3 is TGTGCCAGTAGTAACCAGGGCACTGGGGCCAACGTCCTGACTTTC. This encodes CASSNQGTGANVLTF.

Notes on this clone: This specimen includes other DNA sequences encoding the same CDR3. The chain links TRBV28 to TRBJ2-5, with D possibly being TRBD1 or TRBD2 (6 bases each). V was trimmed by 2 bases and J by 4 bases, leaving 8 bases between them. Per the germline V gene, CDR1 is MDHEN and CDR2 is SYDVKM. The CDR3 has 13 amino acids. The CDR3 sequence: CASSLGGRETQYF. The CDR3 nucleotides read TGTGCCAGCAGTTTAGGGGGGCGAGAGACCCAGTACTTC.

The chain joins TRBV5-6 to TRBJ1-3; D remains unclear. The V gene's germline CDR1 is SGHDT and CDR2 YYEEEE. This CDR3 is built from 15 residues. Trimming shortened V by 4 bases and J by 1 base, and 12 bases separated the two germline ends. CDR3 DNA sequence: TGTGCCAGCAGCGAGAGCCGGGCGTCTGGAAACACCATATATTTT. It encodes CASSESRASGNTIYF. The full variable domain, with the rest looked up from reference TRBV5-6 and TRBJ1-3, is DAGVTQSPTHLIKTRGQQVTLRCSPKSGHDTVSWYQQALGQGPQFIFQYYEEEERQRGNFPDRFSGHQFPNYSSELNVNALLLGDSALYLCASSESRASGNTIYFGEGSWLTVV.

The chain recombines TRBV7-9 with TRBJ1-1, with a weak D call TRBD1 (6 bases). The CDR3 runs to 15 residues. Deletions cut 3 bases from V and 4 bases from J, with 15 bases between. Germline CDR1 and CDR2: SEHNR and FQNEAQ (reference sequence). CDR3 in amino acids: CASSFYRAEGTEAFF. In nucleotides, the CDR3 is TGTGCCAGCAGCTTCTACAGGGCTGAGGGCACTGAAGCTTTCTTT.

The chain joins TRBV6-5 to TRBJ2-4, with TRBD1 matching 11 bases. V was pared by 4 bases and J by 7 bases, with 6 bases of the junction left unmatched. This CDR3 spans 15 amino acids. The germline V gene has CDR1 MNHEY and CDR2 SVGAGI. The CDR3 DNA follows: TGTGCCAGCAGTTTAACCGGGACAGGGGGGAACATTCAGTACTTC. It translates to CASSLTGTGGNIQYF.

Regarding this clone: The sample carries other DNA sequences with the same CDR3. The CDR3 reads CASSPGQGNTGELFF. CDR3 DNA sequence: TGTGCCAGCAGCCCCGGACAGGGTAACACCGGGGAGCTGTTTTTT. The chain joins TRBV11-3 to TRBJ2-2; 8 bases are a match to TRBD1. CDR3 size: 15 residues. V lost 5 bases to trimming and J lost 2 bases; unmatched junction nucleotides: 4. Germline V CDR1 and CDR2: SGHNT, YENEEA.